This T cell receptor (beta chain) appears in the sequencing data of a study of beta chain features in type 1 diabetes. Germline V gives CDR1 SGHRS, CDR2 YFSETQ. This CDR3 region has 14 residues. V dropped 4 bases and J dropped 5 bases, with 14 bases sitting between them. Study-level results: Patients with type 1 diabetes carried fewer insertions and had more deletions at their VDJ junctions. Whether TCRB rearrangement is influenced by HLA type was left unresolved in this analysis. TCRB CDR3s were moderately but significantly shorter in Type 1 diabetes patients in all four CD4+ subsets.

Only one heparinised blood draw was taken per donor, and its volume averaged approximately 100 mL. Via CD45RO/CCR7/CD25/CD127/CD95/CD27, cells of the CD4+ naive, central memory, regulatory and stem cell-like memory subsets were sorted. What was sequenced were expressed TCRB transcripts, since all of the isolated RNA had been reverse transcribed. Using immunoSEQ multiplex PCR, the repertoire was profiled, and TCRdb retains in-frame clones only, with some absent. The data contain hundreds of thousands of clones, 15% of them singletons. Regarding this clone: No antigen is known for it.

The specimen was naive CD4+ T cells from blood. V is TRBV5-1 and J is TRBJ2-3; maybe TRBD2 (5 bases). The source is a young man with type 1 diabetes. The CDR3, as DNA: TGCGCCAGCAGCCCGGGGTCAGGCGGAGATACGCAGTATTTT. Its translation is CASSPGSGGDTQYF.